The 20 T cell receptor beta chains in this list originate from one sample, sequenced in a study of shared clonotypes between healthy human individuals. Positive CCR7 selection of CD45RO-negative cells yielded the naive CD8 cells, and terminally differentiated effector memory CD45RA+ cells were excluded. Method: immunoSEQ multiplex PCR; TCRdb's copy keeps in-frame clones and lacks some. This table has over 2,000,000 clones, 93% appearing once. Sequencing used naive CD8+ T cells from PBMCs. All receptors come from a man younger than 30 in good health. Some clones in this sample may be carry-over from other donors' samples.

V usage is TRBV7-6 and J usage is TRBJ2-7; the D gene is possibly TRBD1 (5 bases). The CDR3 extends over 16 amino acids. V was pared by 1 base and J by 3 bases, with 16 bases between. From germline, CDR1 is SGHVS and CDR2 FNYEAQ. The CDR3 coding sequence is TGTGCCAGCAGCTTAGGTGGGGCTAGTGGGATCTACGAGCAGTACTTC. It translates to CASSLGGASGIYEQYF.

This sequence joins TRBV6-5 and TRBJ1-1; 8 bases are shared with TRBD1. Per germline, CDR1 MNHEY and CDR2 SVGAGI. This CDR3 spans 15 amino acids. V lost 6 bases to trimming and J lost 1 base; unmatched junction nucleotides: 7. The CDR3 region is CASRYGDRTNTEAFF. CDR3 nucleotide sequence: TGTGCCAGCAGATACGGGGACAGGACGAACACTGAAGCTTTCTTT.

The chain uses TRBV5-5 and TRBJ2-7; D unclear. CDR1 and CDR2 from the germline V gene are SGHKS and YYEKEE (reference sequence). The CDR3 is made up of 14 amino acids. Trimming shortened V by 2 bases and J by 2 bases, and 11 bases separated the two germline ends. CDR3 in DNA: TGTGCCAGCAGCTTCTACCACACTACCTACGAGCAGTACTTC. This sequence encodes CASSFYHTTYEQYF.

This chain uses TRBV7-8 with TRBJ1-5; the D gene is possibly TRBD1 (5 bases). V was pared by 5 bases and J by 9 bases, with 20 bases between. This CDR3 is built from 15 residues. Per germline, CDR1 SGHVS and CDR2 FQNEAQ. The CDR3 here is CASSITGTAKGPQHF. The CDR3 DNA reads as TGTGCCAGCAGCATCACCGGGACCGCGAAAGGGCCCCAGCATTTT.

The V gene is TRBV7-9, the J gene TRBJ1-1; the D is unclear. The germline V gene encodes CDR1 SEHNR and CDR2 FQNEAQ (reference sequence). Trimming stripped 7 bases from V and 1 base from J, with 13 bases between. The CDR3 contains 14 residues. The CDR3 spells CASTLGRANTEAFF. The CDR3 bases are TGTGCCAGCACCCTAGGACGGGCGAACACTGAAGCTTTCTTT.

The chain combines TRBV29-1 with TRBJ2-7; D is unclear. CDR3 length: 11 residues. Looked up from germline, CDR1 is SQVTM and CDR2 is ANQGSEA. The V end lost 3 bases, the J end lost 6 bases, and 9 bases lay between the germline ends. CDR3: CSVETFFEQYF. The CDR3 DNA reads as TGCAGCGTTGAGACATTTTTCGAGCAGTACTTC.

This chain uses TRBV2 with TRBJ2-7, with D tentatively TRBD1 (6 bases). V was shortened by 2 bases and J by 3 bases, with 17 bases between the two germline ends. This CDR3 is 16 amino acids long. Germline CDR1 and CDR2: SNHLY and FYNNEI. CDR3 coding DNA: TGTGCCAGCAGTGAAATGTGGGACACCGATATCTACGAGCAGTACTTC. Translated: CASSEMWDTDIYEQYF.

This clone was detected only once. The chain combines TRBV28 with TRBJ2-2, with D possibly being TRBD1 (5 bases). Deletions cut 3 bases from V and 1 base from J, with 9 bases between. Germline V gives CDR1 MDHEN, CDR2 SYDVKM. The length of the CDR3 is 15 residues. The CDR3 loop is CASSFRQLNTGELFF. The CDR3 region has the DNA TGTGCCAGCAGTTTTAGACAGCTGAACACCGGGGAGCTGTTTTTT. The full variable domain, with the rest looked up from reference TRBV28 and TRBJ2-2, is DVKVTQSSRYLVKRTGEKVFLECVQDMDHENMFWYRQDPGLGLRLIYFSYDVKMKEKGDIPEGYSVSREKKERFSLILESASTNQTSMYLCASSFRQLNTGELFFGEGSRLTVL.

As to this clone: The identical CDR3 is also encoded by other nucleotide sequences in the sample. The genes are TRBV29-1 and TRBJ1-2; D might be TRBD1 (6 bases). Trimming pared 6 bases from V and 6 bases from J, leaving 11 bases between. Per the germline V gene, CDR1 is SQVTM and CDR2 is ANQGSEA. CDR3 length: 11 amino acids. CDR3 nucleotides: TGCAGCGTCCCGGGGGCGCATGGCTACACCTTC. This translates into CSVPGAHGYTF.

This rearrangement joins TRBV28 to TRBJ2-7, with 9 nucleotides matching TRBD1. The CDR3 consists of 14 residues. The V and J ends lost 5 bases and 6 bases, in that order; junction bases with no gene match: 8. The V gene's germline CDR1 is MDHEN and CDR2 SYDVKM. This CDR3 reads CASSPLGQGSEQYF. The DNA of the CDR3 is TGTGCCAGCAGTCCCCTGGGACAGGGTTCCGAGCAGTACTTC.

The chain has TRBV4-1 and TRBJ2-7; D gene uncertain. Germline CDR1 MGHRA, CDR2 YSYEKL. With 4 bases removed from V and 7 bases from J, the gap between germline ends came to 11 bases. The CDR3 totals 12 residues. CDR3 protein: CASSPPAGEQYF. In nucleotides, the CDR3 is TGCGCCAGCAGCCCACCGGCCGGGGAGCAGTACTTC.

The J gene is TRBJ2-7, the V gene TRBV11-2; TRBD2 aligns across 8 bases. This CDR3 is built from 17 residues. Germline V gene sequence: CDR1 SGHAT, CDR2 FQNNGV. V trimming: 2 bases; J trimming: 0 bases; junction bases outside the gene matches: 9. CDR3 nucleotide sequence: TGTGCCAGCAGCTTAAAACAGATAGCGGGATCCTCCTACGAGCAGTACTTC. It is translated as CASSLKQIAGSSYEQYF.

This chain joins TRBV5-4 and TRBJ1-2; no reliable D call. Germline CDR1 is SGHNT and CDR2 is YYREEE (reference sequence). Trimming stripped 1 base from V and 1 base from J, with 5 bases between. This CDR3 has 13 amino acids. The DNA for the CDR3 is TGTGCCAGCAGCTTGTGGGGTAACTATGGCTACACCTTC. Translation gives CASSLWGNYGYTF.

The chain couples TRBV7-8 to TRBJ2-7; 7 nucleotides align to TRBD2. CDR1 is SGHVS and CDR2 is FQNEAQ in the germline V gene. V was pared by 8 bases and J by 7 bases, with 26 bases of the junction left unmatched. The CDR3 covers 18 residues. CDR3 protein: CASLGWASGHVRPGEQYF. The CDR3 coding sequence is TGTGCCAGCCTCGGGTGGGCTAGCGGACATGTCCGCCCGGGGGAGCAGTACTTC. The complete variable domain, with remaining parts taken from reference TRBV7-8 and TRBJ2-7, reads GAGVSQSPRYKVAKRGQDVALRCDPISGHVSLFWYQQALGQGPEFLTYFQNEAQLDKSGLPSDRFFAERPEGSVSTLKIQRTQQEDSAVYLCASLGWASGHVRPGEQYFGPGTRLTVT.

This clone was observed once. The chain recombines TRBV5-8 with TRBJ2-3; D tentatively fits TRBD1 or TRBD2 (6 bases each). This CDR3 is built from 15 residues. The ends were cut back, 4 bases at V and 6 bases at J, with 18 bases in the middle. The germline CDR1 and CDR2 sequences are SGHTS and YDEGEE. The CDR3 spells CASSVWGAASDTQYF. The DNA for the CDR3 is TGTGCCAGCAGCGTTTGGGGGGCGGCTAGCGATACGCAGTATTTT.

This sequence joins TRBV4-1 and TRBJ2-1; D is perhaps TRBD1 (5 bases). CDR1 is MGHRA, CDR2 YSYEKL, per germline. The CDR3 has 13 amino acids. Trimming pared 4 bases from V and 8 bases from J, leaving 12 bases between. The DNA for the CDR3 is TGCGCCAGCAGCCTTGGGGCAATATATGAGCAGTTCTTC. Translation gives CASSLGAIYEQFF.

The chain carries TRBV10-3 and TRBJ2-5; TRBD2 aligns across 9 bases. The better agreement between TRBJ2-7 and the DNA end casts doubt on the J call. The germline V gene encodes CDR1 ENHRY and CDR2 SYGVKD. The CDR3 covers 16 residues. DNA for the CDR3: TGTGCCATCAGTGAGTCCCTAGCGGGGACCTCCTACGAGCAGTACTTC. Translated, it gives CAISESLAGTSYEQYF.

The CDR3 spells CASSRRGLADNEQFF. CDR3 nucleotides: TGTGCCAGCAGCCGCCGGGGACTAGCGGACAATGAGCAGTTCTTC. The rearrangement uses TRBV5-4 and TRBJ2-1, with 11 bases that match TRBD2. V dropped 4 bases and J dropped 5; count of bases not matched to a gene: 5. Germline CDR1 SGHNT, CDR2 YYREEE (reference sequence). This CDR3 spans 15 amino acids.

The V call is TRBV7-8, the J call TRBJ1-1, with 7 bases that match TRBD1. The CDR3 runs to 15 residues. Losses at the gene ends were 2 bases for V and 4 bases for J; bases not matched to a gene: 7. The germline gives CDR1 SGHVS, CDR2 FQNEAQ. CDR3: CASSLWEGATTEAFF. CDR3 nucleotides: TGTGCCAGCAGCTTATGGGAGGGGGCGACCACTGAAGCTTTCTTT. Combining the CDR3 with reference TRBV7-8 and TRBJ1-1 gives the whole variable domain GAGVSQSPRYKVAKRGQDVALRCDPISGHVSLFWYQQALGQGPEFLTYFQNEAQLDKSGLPSDRFFAERPEGSVSTLKIQRTQQEDSAVYLCASSLWEGATTEAFFGQGTRLTVV.

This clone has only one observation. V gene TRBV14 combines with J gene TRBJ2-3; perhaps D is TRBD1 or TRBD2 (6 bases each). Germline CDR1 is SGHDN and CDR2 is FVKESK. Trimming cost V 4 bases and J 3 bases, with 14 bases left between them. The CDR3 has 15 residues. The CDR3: CASSRRQAGTDTQYF. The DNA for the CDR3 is TGTGCCAGCAGCCGTCGACAGGCGGGGACAGATACGCAGTATTTT.